This paragraph covers one T cell receptor beta chain sequence. Its target is not known. The V end lost 5 bases, the J end lost 5 bases, and 10 bases lay between the germline ends. Per the germline V gene, CDR1 is WNHNN and CDR2 is SYGVQD (reference sequence). The CDR3 covers 13 residues. Those with chemo-refractory metastatic non-small-cell lung cancer were treated with focal radiation combined with CTLA-4 blockade using ipilimumab. This sample was taken from a study of radiotherapy plus CTLA-4 blockade in lung cancer. Study information: Disease control reached approximately 31%, with objective responses in approximately 17%. The study, taken as a whole, reports: Expansion in blood of tumor-derived TCR clones was seen after radiotherapy plus ipilimumab. Together with interferon-beta, which increased in serum after radiation, early dynamic changes in blood T cell clones were reportedly the best predictors of response.

Only in-frame clones appear in the TCRdb table, and some are missing; sequencing was by immunoSEQ multiplex PCR. In the table there are tens of thousands of clones, around 77% of which are singletons. The rearrangement links TRBV10-1 to TRBJ2-1, with D uncertain. The source material was peripheral blood, sampled from a patient treated with radiotherapy plus ipilimumab. This TCR came from a human donor with non-small cell lung cancer who had a complete response to radiotherapy plus ipilimumab. The CDR3 loop is CASSRSRDNEQFF. The DNA for the CDR3 is TGCGCCAGCAGTCGGAGCAGAGACAATGAGCAGTTCTTC.